This T cell receptor (beta chain) came from a study of blood T cell repertoires in COVID-19. Study background: COVID-19 samples collected from the United States, Italy and Spain covered acute and convalescent phases.

The CDR3 extends over 13 amino acids. Deletions cut 0 bases from V and 10 bases from J, with 7 bases between. Germline values: CDR1 MGHRA, CDR2 YSYEKL. The authors' processing: Reference gene primer amplification gave nucleated cell count estimates. Method: immunoSEQ multiplex PCR; TCRdb's copy keeps in-frame clones and lacks some. D and trimming come from the DNA, and the V and J calls and clone size come from that table. The table has 80,000 to 100,000 clones, less than 85% seen once. The TCR was taken from an older woman with acute or convalescent COVID-19. The sequenced sample was peripheral blood. The rearrangement links TRBV4-1 to TRBJ1-6; the D gene is possibly TRBD1 (5 bases). CDR3 nucleotide sequence: TGCGCCAGCAGCCAAGATTGGGGCTCACCCCTCCACTTT. It specifies CASSQDWGSPLHF.